The 3 T cell receptor beta chains below all came from one sample that was sequenced in a study of shared clonotypes between healthy human individuals. CD45RO-negative, CCR7-positively selected cells formed the naive CD8 fraction, excluding terminally differentiated effector memory CD45RA+ cells. Generated by immunoSEQ multiplex PCR, the TCRdb table keeps only in-frame clones and is missing some. The sample holds around 2,000,000 clones; approximately 94% are singletons and the top ten take about 1.8%. Sample: naive CD8+ T cells from PBMCs. All receptors come from a man aged 18-30 years in good health. Some clones in this sample may be carry-over from other donors' samples.

The genes are TRBV28 and TRBJ2-5; D is possibly TRBD1 (5 bases). The germline V gene has CDR1 MDHEN and CDR2 SYDVKM. This CDR3 has 14 amino acids. V was clipped by 6 bases and J by 1 base, with 12 bases between them. The CDR3 loop is CASSSGRAQETQYF. The CDR3 DNA follows: TGTGCCAGCAGCTCCGGCAGGGCCCAAGAGACCCAGTACTTC. Full variable domain (outside the CDR3, taken from reference TRBV28 and TRBJ2-5): DVKVTQSSRYLVKRTGEKVFLECVQDMDHENMFWYRQDPGLGLRLIYFSYDVKMKEKGDIPEGYSVSREKKERFSLILESASTNQTSMYLCASSSGRAQETQYFGPGTRLLVL.

This clone is a singleton in its sample. This rearrangement joins TRBV9 to TRBJ2-1, with 14 bases that match TRBD2. The CDR3 runs 16 residues. The ends lost 3 bases at V and 5 bases at J; junction bases unmatched: 4. Per the germline V gene, CDR1 is SGDLS and CDR2 is YYNGEE. CDR3 residues: CASSGTSGRINNEQFF. The CDR3 DNA is TGTGCCAGCAGCGGGACTAGCGGGAGGATTAACAATGAGCAGTTCTTC.

The chain combines TRBV7-9 with TRBJ2-1, with D tentatively TRBD1 (6 bases). CDR1 is SEHNR and CDR2 is FQNEAQ in the germline V gene (reference sequence). Trimming took 4 bases from V and 7 from J, leaving 20 bases between them. This CDR3 comprises 16 residues. The CDR3 spells CASSSLVGARYNEQFF. The CDR3 nucleotides read TGTGCCAGCAGCTCGCTAGTGGGGGCACGCTATAATGAGCAGTTCTTC.